The 31 T cell receptor beta chains given below trace back to one sample, sequenced in a study of cytomegalovirus exposure and HLA in healthy donors. TCRdb keeps only in-frame clones here, not all; method: immunoSEQ multiplex PCR. The sample has about 73,000 clones; 70% to 90% are singletons. Sequenced input: PBMCs. Source of these receptors: a woman under 30 in good health and CMV-seropositive.

This chain connects TRBV18 to TRBJ2-1, with TRBD2 identical over 8 bases. This CDR3 is 15 amino acids long. Germline CDR1 KGHSH, CDR2 LQKENI. V was pared by 2 bases and J by 6 bases, with 6 bases of the junction left unmatched. The CDR3 protein is CASSPNSGVGNEQFF. As DNA, the CDR3 is TGTGCCAGCTCACCAAATAGCGGGGTTGGCAATGAGCAGTTCTTC.

V gene TRBV4-1 combines with J gene TRBJ2-1; a weak D match, TRBD1 (6 bases). V lost 1 base to trimming and J lost 0 bases, with 10 bases between them. This CDR3 is built from 16 residues. Germline V gene sequence: CDR1 MGHRA, CDR2 YSYEKL. Here the CDR3 reads CASSQVQGTSYNEQFF. In DNA form, the CDR3 reads TGCGCCAGCAGCCAAGTTCAGGGGACCTCCTACAATGAGCAGTTCTTC.

This chain links TRBV29-1 with TRBJ2-2; 7 bases align to TRBD1. The CDR3 extends over 13 amino acids. J gave up 4 bases and V 7 bases, and 6 bases lay outside the gene matches. Germline CDR1 reads SQVTM; CDR2 reads ANQGSEA. In nucleotides, the CDR3 is TGCAGCGGATCTACAGGGGCCACCGGGGAGCTGTTTTTT. Its translation is CSGSTGATGELFF.

Note on this clone: This sample includes further DNA sequences coding for the same CDR3. This chain uses TRBV4-2 with TRBJ2-7, with 9 bases identical to TRBD2. CDR3 length equals 16 residues. The V gene end was trimmed by 3 bases and the J gene end by 1 base; junction bases not matched to a gene: 7. Germline loops: CDR1 LGHNA, CDR2 YNFKEQ. CDR3 coding DNA: TGTGCCAGCAGCCAGGAAGGTAGCGGGGGATCCTACGAGCAGTACTTC. Its protein is CASSQEGSGGSYEQYF.

CDR3 loop: CASSEQGNTGELFF. CDR3 DNA: TGTGCCAGCAGTGAGCAGGGGAATACCGGGGAGCTGTTTTTT. V and J are TRBV6-4 and TRBJ2-2; possible D gene TRBD1, 6 bases. The CDR3 is 14 residues long. Germline loops: CDR1 MRHNA, CDR2 SNTAGT. V gave up 3 bases and J gave up 5 bases, with 10 bases separating them.

The chain recombines TRBV6-5 with TRBJ2-1; tentative D call: TRBD2 (6 bases). The CDR3 is 12 residues long. Germline V gene data show CDR1 as MNHEY and CDR2 as SVGAGI. Trimming stripped 6 bases from V and 4 bases from J, with 7 bases between. This chain's CDR3 is CASRRGYNEQFF. In DNA form, the CDR3 reads TGTGCCAGCAGGCGGGGTTACAATGAGCAGTTCTTC.

This chain links TRBV5-6 with TRBJ2-7; D not resolved. Germline assignment: CDR1 SGHDT and CDR2 YYEEEE. V was trimmed by 2 bases and J by 0 bases, leaving 9 bases between them. The CDR3 spans 14 residues. The CDR3 bases are TGTGCCAGCAGCTTCGGTGAGGTCTCCTACGAGCAGTACTTC. Amino acid sequence: CASSFGEVSYEQYF.

The table lists this clone with a count of one. The gene calls are TRBV9 and TRBJ1-2; D remains unclear. Germline CDR1 is SGDLS and CDR2 is YYNGEE. The CDR3 is 15 residues long. V gave up 0 bases and J gave up 0 bases, with 9 bases separating them. CDR3 residues: CASSVGVQANYGYTF. The CDR3 bases are TGTGCCAGCAGCGTAGGAGTCCAGGCTAACTATGGCTACACCTTC.

The chain joins TRBV7-9 to TRBJ2-1; 7 nucleotides align to TRBD2. The CDR3 has 15 amino acids. Germline values: CDR1 SEHNR, CDR2 FQNEAQ (reference sequence). The V and J ends lost 5 bases and 0 bases, in that order; junction bases with no gene match: 4. CDR3 DNA: TGTGCCAGCAGCCAACGGGACTACTCCTACAATGAGCAGTTCTTC. Protein product: CASSQRDYSYNEQFF.

The chain joins TRBV6-1 to TRBJ1-2, with a weak D call TRBD1 (6 bases). Germline V lookup: CDR1 MNHNS, CDR2 SASEGT. The CDR3 loop spans 12 amino acids. Trimming shortened V by 6 bases and J by 4 bases, and 9 bases separated the two germline ends. CDR3 region: CASSWTVYGYTF. The CDR3 region has the DNA TGTGCCAGCAGCTGGACAGTCTATGGCTACACCTTC.

This clone was recorded once. The CDR3 region is CASSRTGSSYNSPLHF. The CDR3 region has the DNA TGTGCCAGTAGCCGGACAGGGAGCTCCTATAATTCACCCCTCCACTTT. The V gene is TRBV19, the J gene TRBJ1-6, with 8 bases that match TRBD1. The J segment lost 0 bases and the V segment lost 6 bases, leaving 4 bases of the junction unmatched. Germline CDR1 reads LNHDA; CDR2 reads SQIVND (reference sequence). CDR3 length: 16 amino acids.

The J gene is TRBJ1-1, the V gene TRBV27; D not certain. Germline CDR1 reads MNHEY; CDR2 reads SMNVEV (reference sequence). The CDR3 consists of 14 residues. V shed 1 base and J shed 6 bases, with 12 bases lying between them. CDR3 amino acids: CASSLLLGSPEAFF. The CDR3 nucleotides are TGTGCCAGCAGTTTATTACTCGGTAGTCCTGAAGCTTTCTTT.

The chain links TRBV6-1 to TRBJ1-5; 7 bases fit TRBD1. The germline V gene encodes CDR1 MNHNS and CDR2 SASEGT. Germline trimming cut 8 bases from V and 3 bases from J; bases unmatched to any gene: 7. The CDR3 is 14 residues long. CDR3 coding DNA: TGTGCCAGCGGGCAGACAGGGACCAATCAGCCCCAGCATTTT. This encodes CASGQTGTNQPQHF.

The genes are TRBV30 and TRBJ2-7, with 8 positions matching TRBD1. The CDR3 loop spans 16 amino acids. With V trimmed by 0 bases and J by 0 bases, 7 bases remained unmatched. Germline V gene lookup returns CDR1 GTSNPN and CDR2 SVGIG (reference sequence). The CDR3 sequence is CAWSVFRTGSSYEQYF. Here the CDR3 DNA reads TGTGCCTGGAGTGTTTTTCGGACAGGGTCCTCCTACGAGCAGTACTTC. Full variable domain (remainder filled in from reference TRBV30 and TRBJ2-7): SQTIHQWPATLVQPVGSPLSLECTVEGTSNPNLYWYRQAAGRGLQLLFYSVGIGQISSEVPQNLSASRPQDRQFILSSKKLLLSDSGFYLCAWSVFRTGSSYEQYFGPGTRLTVT.

The genes are TRBV5-4 and TRBJ2-2, with a tentative D call TRBD1 (6 bases). Germline CDR1 and CDR2: SGHNT and YYREEE (reference sequence). Trimming pared 1 base from V and 5 bases from J, leaving 12 bases between. The CDR3 contains 15 residues. CDR3 residues: CASSLTGMVTGELFF. CDR3 bases: TGTGCCAGCAGCTTGACAGGGATGGTAACCGGGGAGCTGTTTTTT.

The chain combines TRBV4-3 with TRBJ1-5; 8 nucleotides align to TRBD1. Trimming cost V 1 base and J 3 bases; bases outside gene matches: 2. The CDR3 totals 15 residues. Germline CDR1 is LGHNA and CDR2 is YSLEER. The CDR3 nucleotides read TGCGCCAGCAGCCAAGGGACAGGGTACAATCAGCCCCAGCATTTT. Translating gives CASSQGTGYNQPQHF.

This chain uses TRBV21-1 with TRBJ1-1. TRBV21-1 is assigned pseudogene status. There are 18 residues in the CDR3. The CDR3 DNA sequence: TGTGCCAGCAGCAAAGGGCGGAGGGCCGAGGAGGGGAACACTGAAGCTTTCTTT. It encodes CASSKGRRAEEGNTEAFF.

The rearrangement uses TRBV2 and TRBJ2-7, with D possibly TRBD1 on 6 matching bases. This CDR3 region has 15 residues. Looked up from germline, CDR1 is SNHLY and CDR2 is FYNNEI. Trimming shortened V by 8 bases and J by 4 bases, and 21 bases separated the two germline ends. CDR3: CASRLPGHRSYEQYF. The CDR3 DNA reads as TGTGCCAGCCGTCTCCCGGGACATCGGAGTTACGAGCAGTACTTC.

CDR3 protein: CASTPGQSSYNEQFF. DNA for the CDR3: TGTGCCAGCACCCCGGGACAGAGCTCCTACAATGAGCAGTTCTTC. The V call is TRBV27, the J call TRBJ2-1, with 7 nucleotides matching TRBD1. The CDR3 sequence is 15 residues long. Germline trimming cut 7 bases from V and 0 bases from J; bases unmatched to any gene: 6. The germline V gene encodes CDR1 MNHEY and CDR2 SMNVEV (reference sequence).

J is TRBJ1-1 and V is TRBV19; TRBD1 might be the D (5 bases). Trimming took off 7 bases at V and 6 bases at J, with 18 bases between the two ends. The germline V gene has CDR1 LNHDA and CDR2 SQIVND (reference sequence). The CDR3 spans 14 residues. CDR3 DNA: TGTGCCAGTAAGACAGCGCCAACGGGAGCTGAAGCTTTCTTT. Translated, it gives CASKTAPTGAEAFF.

J is TRBJ2-7 and V is TRBV28; 12 bases are shared with TRBD2. Per the germline V gene, CDR1 is MDHEN and CDR2 is SYDVKM. The CDR3 runs 16 residues. The ends lost 6 bases at V and 4 bases at J; junction bases unmatched: 10. CDR3 loop: CASSYPTSGRYYEQYF. The CDR3 DNA reads TGTGCCAGCAGCTACCCCACTAGCGGGAGGTATTACGAGCAGTACTTC.

The chain joins TRBV10-3 to TRBJ2-1; 11 nucleotides match TRBD2. J gave up 0 bases and V 2 bases, and 6 bases lay outside the gene matches. The CDR3 covers 18 residues. Germline CDR1 reads ENHRY; CDR2 reads SYGVKD. For the CDR3, the DNA is TGTGCCATCAGTGAGAACCCTAGCGGGGGGCTCTCCTACAATGAGCAGTTCTTC. Encoded protein: CAISENPSGGLSYNEQFF.

The genes are TRBV2 and TRBJ1-1; tentatively, D is TRBD1 (5 bases). This CDR3 region has 12 residues. With 3 bases removed from V and 10 bases from J, the gap between germline ends came to 12 bases. Germline values: CDR1 SNHLY, CDR2 FYNNEI. The CDR3 is CASSEVGRRAFF. The CDR3 DNA is TGTGCCAGCAGTGAGGTGGGGCGAAGAGCTTTCTTT.

V usage is TRBV30 and J usage is TRBJ2-5; 12 positions agree with TRBD2. Germline CDR1 is GTSNPN and CDR2 is SVGIG (reference sequence). The CDR3 consists of 16 residues. The ends lost 3 bases at V and 7 bases at J; junction bases unmatched: 12. CDR3 amino acids: CAWSSPRLAGAVTQYF. In nucleotides, the CDR3 is TGTGCCTGGAGCTCCCCCCGACTAGCGGGAGCGGTGACCCAGTACTTC.

The V gene is TRBV10-2, the J gene TRBJ1-6; no definite D call. Per the germline V gene, CDR1 is WSHSY and CDR2 is SAAADI. The V gene lost 3 bases and the J gene lost 14 bases, with 14 bases spanning the gap. The CDR3 is made up of 13 amino acids. The CDR3 protein is CASSDPAGFTLHF. CDR3 DNA sequence: TGCGCCAGCAGTGACCCGGCGGGATTCACCCTCCACTTT.

The gene calls are TRBV5-4 and TRBJ2-7, with TRBD2 as a possible D gene (5 bases). This CDR3 comprises 12 residues. Germline V lookup: CDR1 SGHNT, CDR2 YYREEE (reference sequence). V was shortened by 3 bases and J by 3 bases, with 7 bases between the two germline ends. The CDR3 here is CASSSGVYEQYF. The CDR3 DNA follows: TGTGCCAGCAGCTCCGGGGTCTACGAGCAGTACTTC. The whole variable domain, remainder taken from reference TRBV5-4 and TRBJ2-7, is ETGVTQSPTHLIKTRGQQVTLRCSSQSGHNTVSWYQQALGQGPQFIFQYYREEENGRGNFPPRFSGLQFPNYSSELNVNALELDDSALYLCASSSGVYEQYFGPGTRLTVT.

This chain links TRBV13 with TRBJ2-3; 11 bases are a match to TRBD2. CDR1 is PRHDT and CDR2 is FYEKMQ in the germline V gene (reference sequence). V trimming: 5 bases; J trimming: 4 bases; junction bases outside the gene matches: 8. The CDR3 is 16 residues long. This CDR3 is CASSPGLAGGSDTQYF. CDR3 sequence (DNA): TGTGCCAGCAGCCCCGGCCTAGCGGGAGGCTCAGATACGCAGTATTTT.

The rearrangement joins TRBV2 to TRBJ2-3; D possibly corresponds to TRBD1 (7 bases). The CDR3 is made up of 15 amino acids. Trimming shortened V by 3 bases and J by 3 bases, and 13 bases separated the two germline ends. Germline V gene sequence: CDR1 SNHLY, CDR2 FYNNEI. CDR3 sequence: CASSDQGGLTDTQYF. CDR3 nucleotides: TGTGCCAGCAGTGATCAGGGGGGATTGACAGATACGCAGTATTTT. The full variable domain, in which reference TRBV2 and TRBJ2-3 provide the parts outside the CDR3, is EPEVTQTPSHQVTQMGQEVILRCVPISNHLYFYWYRQILGQKVEFLVSFYNNEISEKSEIFDDQFSVERPDGSNFTLKIRSTKLEDSAMYFCASSDQGGLTDTQYFGPGTRLTVL.

The chain is built from TRBV28 and TRBJ2-3, with 8 positions matching TRBD2. CDR1 and CDR2 (germline): MDHEN, SYDVKM. The CDR3 has 15 amino acids. With 5 bases clipped from V and 6 bases from J, the junction kept 10 bases outside the gene matches. This CDR3 reads CASSLKREWGDTQYF. CDR3 nucleotide sequence: TGTGCCAGCAGTCTCAAGCGGGAGTGGGGGGATACGCAGTATTTT.

The chain has TRBV5-1 and TRBJ1-1; the D is unclear. V was shortened by 0 bases and J by 0 bases, with 12 bases between the two germline ends. This CDR3 is 16 amino acids long. The germline V gene encodes CDR1 SGHRS and CDR2 YFSETQ. The CDR3 spells CASSLDLLGLNTEAFF. The DNA for the CDR3 is TGCGCCAGCAGCTTGGACCTACTCGGTTTGAACACTGAAGCTTTCTTT.

The rearrangement links TRBV27 to TRBJ1-1, with D maybe TRBD1 (5 bases). Trimming left V 8 bases short and J 4 bases short, with 11 bases between. The CDR3 covers 12 residues. Germline CDR1 reads MNHEY; CDR2 reads SMNVEV (reference sequence). CDR3 in amino acids: CASFGGSTEAFF. CDR3 nucleotide sequence: TGTGCCAGCTTCGGGGGTAGCACTGAAGCTTTCTTT.